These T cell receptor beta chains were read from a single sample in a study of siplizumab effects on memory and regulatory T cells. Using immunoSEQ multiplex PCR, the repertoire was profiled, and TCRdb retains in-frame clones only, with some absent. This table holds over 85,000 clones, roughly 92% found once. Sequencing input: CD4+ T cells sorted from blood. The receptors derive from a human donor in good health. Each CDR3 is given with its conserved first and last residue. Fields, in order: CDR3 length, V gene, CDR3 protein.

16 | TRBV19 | CASSIVSAYYDQPQHF
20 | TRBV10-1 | CASSEKTGLWRSTSTDTQYF
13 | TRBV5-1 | CASSLGGSETQYF
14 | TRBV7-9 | CASSLEGRDYEAFF
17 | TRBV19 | CASTTRKGGAFYHEQFF
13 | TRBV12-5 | CASFAAGQGLQYF
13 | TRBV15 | CATRGQGGSPLHF
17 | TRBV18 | CASSPYRAQGSDQPQHF
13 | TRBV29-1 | CSVEDGGGETQYF
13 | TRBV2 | CASSVDRNNEQFF
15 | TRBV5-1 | CASSLRREGRYEQYF
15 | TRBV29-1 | CSVGRGQGAKNIQYF
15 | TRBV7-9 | CASSLGVPATYEQYF
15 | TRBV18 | CASSPPSQGGDEQYF
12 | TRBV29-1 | CSVGKGAGGYTF
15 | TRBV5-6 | CASSLAKSSGNTIYF
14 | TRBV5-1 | CASSLEGSGNTIYF
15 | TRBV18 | CASSPPAGRYGELFF
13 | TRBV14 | CASSPHQNTEAFF
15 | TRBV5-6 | CASSFQGYSNQPQHF
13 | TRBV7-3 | CASSSAAQTEAFF
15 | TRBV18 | CASSSSGGAITEAFF
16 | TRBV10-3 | CAISEPRGQGTYGYTF
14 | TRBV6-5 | CASSYSTHGYEQYF
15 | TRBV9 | CASSVGNVGQETQYF
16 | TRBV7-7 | CASSPEGGTSTDTQYF
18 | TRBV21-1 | CASRLQRDRGPTITEAFF
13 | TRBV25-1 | CASTTGTKNEQYF
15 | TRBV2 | CASTAGPSSYNEQFF
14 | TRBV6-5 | CASSLQGARGGYTF
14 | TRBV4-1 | CASSQETSGSEQFF
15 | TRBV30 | CAWSGSRVSGNTIYF
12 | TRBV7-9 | CASSSDDTEAFF
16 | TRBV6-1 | CASSEARGEGAGEQYF
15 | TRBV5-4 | CASSRVVGGNTEAFF
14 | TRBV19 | CATTGWKDYGELFF
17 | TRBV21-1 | CASSPPTSGGVQETQYF
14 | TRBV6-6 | CASLLPGSSYEQYF